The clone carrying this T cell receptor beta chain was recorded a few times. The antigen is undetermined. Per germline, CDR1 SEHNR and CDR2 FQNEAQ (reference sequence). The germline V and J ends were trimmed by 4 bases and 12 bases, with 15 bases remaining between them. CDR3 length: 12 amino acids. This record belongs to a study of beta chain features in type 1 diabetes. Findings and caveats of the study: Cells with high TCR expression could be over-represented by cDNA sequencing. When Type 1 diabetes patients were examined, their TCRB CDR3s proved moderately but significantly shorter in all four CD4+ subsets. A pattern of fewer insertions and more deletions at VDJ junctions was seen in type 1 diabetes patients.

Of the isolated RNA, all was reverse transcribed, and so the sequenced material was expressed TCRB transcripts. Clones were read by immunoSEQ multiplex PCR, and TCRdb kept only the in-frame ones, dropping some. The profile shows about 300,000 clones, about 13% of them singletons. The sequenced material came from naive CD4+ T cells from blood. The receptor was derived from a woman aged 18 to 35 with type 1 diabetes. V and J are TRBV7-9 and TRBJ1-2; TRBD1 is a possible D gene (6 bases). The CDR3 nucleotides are TGTGCCAGCAGCTCCGGGGGGGGGACAAACACCTTC. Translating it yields CASSSGGGTNTF.